This entry features one TCR beta chain sequence. Sequencing used immunoSEQ multiplex PCR; TCRdb keeps in-frame clones, though not all of them. This sample has approximately 260,000 clones, with approximately 93% found just once. The CDR3 sequence is 15 residues long. V was pared by 2 bases and J by 3 bases, with 15 bases between. Germline CDR1 reads SGHRS; CDR2 reads YFSETQ. The data belong to a study of T cell responses to AZD1222 COVID-19 vaccine. The clonotype comes from an adult in good health. The J gene is TRBJ2-7, the V gene TRBV5-1, with a possible D match to TRBD2 (5 bases). The specimen was peripheral blood, collected on day 0 of AZD1222 vaccination. CDR3 bases: TGCGCCAGCAGCTTCCGGCTAGGAGGTTTCTACGAGCAGTACTTC. Translating gives CASSFRLGGFYEQYF.